This TCR beta chain comes out of a study of Ad26.COV2.S vaccination and SARS-CoV-2 variants. Study at large: Administration of Ad26.COV2.S was intramuscular, either once or twice 56 days apart. Broader study findings: Vaccine and placebo groups showed comparable non-spike TCR breadth.

Sequenced by immunoSEQ multiplex PCR; TCRdb stores in-frame clones only, minus some. Of over 250,000 clones listed, more than 70% are singletons. Regarding this clone: Its antigen is not identified.

Trimming took 5 bases from V and 1 from J, leaving 11 bases between them. Germline loops: CDR1 LGHNA, CDR2 YSLEER. The length of the CDR3 is 14 residues. Sample treatment: roughly 20 received Ad26.COV2.S at low or high dose, single or two shots; 5 received placebo; per-sample allocation not given. Specimen acquisition occurred on day 63 following the initial vaccine or placebo injection. An adult aged 18-55 years in Boston served as the donor. The gene calls are TRBV4-3 and TRBJ1-1; D is ambiguous. Sequences were derived from peripheral blood, sampled in a trial of Ad26.COV2.S vaccine versus placebo. The sequence derives from a person between 18 and 60 years old who received the Ad26.COV2.S COVID-19 vaccine or a placebo. CDR3 DNA sequence: TGCGCCAGCAGCTTCAGTGGTCGGAACACTGAAGCTTTCTTT. It codes for CASSFSGRNTEAFF.